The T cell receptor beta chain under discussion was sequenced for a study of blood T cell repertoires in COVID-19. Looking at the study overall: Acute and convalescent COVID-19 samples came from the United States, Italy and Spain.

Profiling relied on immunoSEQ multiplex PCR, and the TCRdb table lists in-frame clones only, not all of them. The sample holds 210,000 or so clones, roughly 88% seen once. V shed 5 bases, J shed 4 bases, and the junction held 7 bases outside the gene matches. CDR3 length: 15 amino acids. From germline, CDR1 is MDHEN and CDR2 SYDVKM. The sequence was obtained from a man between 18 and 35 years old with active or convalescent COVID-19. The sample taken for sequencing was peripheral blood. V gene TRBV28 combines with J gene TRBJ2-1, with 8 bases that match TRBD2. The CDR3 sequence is CASSHRGLAYNEQFF. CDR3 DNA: TGTGCCAGCAGTCACCGAGGACTAGCTTACAATGAGCAGTTCTTC.